The 14 T cell receptor beta chains presented below share a single source sample, sequenced in a study of T cell changes during pregnancy in multiple sclerosis. Assay: immunoSEQ multiplex PCR; the TCRdb copy retains only in-frame clones and omits some. In the table there are under 20,000 clones, 84% of which are singletons. Sequences were derived from CD8+ T cells from peripheral blood mononuclear cells, sampled in the second trimester of pregnancy. The receptors come from a female donor in good health, enrolled as a control in a pregnancy study.

This chain connects TRBV7-3 to TRBJ1-6; D is ambiguous. Germline values: CDR1 SGHTA, CDR2 FQGTGA. Trimming left V 4 bases short and J 4 bases short, with 11 bases between. This CDR3 has 15 amino acids. CDR3: CASSSDGGYNSPLHF. CDR3 DNA sequence: TGTGCCAGCAGCTCGGACGGAGGATATAATTCACCCCTCCACTTT.

This rearrangement joins TRBV6-6 to TRBJ2-1; 9 bases agree with TRBD1. Germline V gene data show CDR1 as MNHNY and CDR2 as SVGAGI (reference sequence). V was pared by 10 bases and J by 1 base, with 5 bases of the junction left unmatched. This CDR3 comprises 14 residues. Here the CDR3 reads CATCDRGSYNEQFF. CDR3 coding DNA: TGTGCCACTTGCGACAGGGGGTCCTACAATGAGCAGTTCTTC.

The chain combines TRBV28 with TRBJ2-7; D possibly corresponds to TRBD1 (5 bases). The CDR3 totals 13 residues. Germline lookup yields CDR1 MDHEN and CDR2 SYDVKM. V was pared by 6 bases and J by 6 bases, with 15 bases between. The CDR3 spells CASSPIGELEQYF. The CDR3 nucleotides read TGTGCCAGCAGCCCCATAGGGGAACTCGAGCAGTACTTC.

The chain joins TRBV7-8 to TRBJ1-2; possibly TRBD1 for D (6 bases). Germline V gives CDR1 SGHVS, CDR2 FQNEAQ. The V gene lost 5 bases and the J gene lost 6 bases, with 19 bases spanning the gap. CDR3 length: 15 amino acids. As DNA, the CDR3 is TGTGCCAGCAGCCGTGGTCGGACAGCTATGGATGGCTACACCTTC. Translating gives CASSRGRTAMDGYTF.

This chain links TRBV6-5 with TRBJ1-1; 9 bases match TRBD1. V shed 4 bases, J shed 1 base, and the junction held 1 base outside the gene matches. The germline CDR1 and CDR2 sequences are MNHEY and SVGAGI. This CDR3 spans 14 amino acids. CDR3 sequence reads: CASSSGQGNTEAFF. CDR3 in DNA: TGTGCCAGCAGTTCGGGACAGGGGAACACTGAAGCTTTCTTT.

This rearrangement joins TRBV29-1 to TRBJ1-4; D gene ambiguous. Trimming shortened V by 3 bases and J by 7 bases, and 9 bases separated the two germline ends. Per the germline V gene, CDR1 is SQVTM and CDR2 is ANQGSEA. The CDR3 has 12 amino acids. As DNA, the CDR3 is TGCAGCGTTGACGGGTCTGGTGAAAAACTGTTTTTT. This encodes CSVDGSGEKLFF.

This sequence joins TRBV7-9 and TRBJ1-5; perhaps TRBD1 as D (5 bases). The CDR3 consists of 14 residues. Germline CDR1 is SEHNR and CDR2 is FQNEAQ (reference sequence). Trimming cost V 5 bases and J 3 bases, with 11 bases left between them. The CDR3: CASSDRGANQPQHF. Written as DNA, the CDR3 is TGTGCCAGCAGCGACCGTGGGGCCAATCAGCCCCAGCATTTT.

The CDR3 DNA is TGTGCCAGCAGTGACGGGCGAAGCTCCTACAATGAGCAGTTCTTC. Amino acid sequence: CASSDGRSSYNEQFF. The chain carries TRBV6-4 and TRBJ2-1; D is undetermined. The CDR3 is 15 residues long. The germline V gene has CDR1 MRHNA and CDR2 SNTAGT. Trimming pared 2 bases from V and 0 bases from J, leaving 8 bases between.

The CDR3 loop is CASSSDRADEQFF. CDR3 sequence (DNA): TGTGCCAGCAGCTCCGACAGGGCCGATGAGCAGTTCTTC. This sequence joins TRBV5-6 and TRBJ2-1, with 7 bases lining up with TRBD1. V lost 3 bases, J lost 8 bases, and 5 bases stayed unmatched. Germline CDR1 is SGHDT and CDR2 is YYEEEE. This CDR3 comprises 13 residues.

The chain couples TRBV4-1 to TRBJ1-2; maybe TRBD1 (5 bases). Trimming took off 0 bases at V and 6 bases at J, with 11 bases between the two ends. Germline CDR1 and CDR2: MGHRA and YSYEKL. This CDR3 spans 14 amino acids. The CDR3 DNA follows: TGCGCCAGCAGCCAAGATTGGGGGAGGGATGGCTACACCTTC. Translating it yields CASSQDWGRDGYTF.

The genes are TRBV9 and TRBJ2-2, with 8 bases identical to TRBD1. The germline CDR1 and CDR2 sequences are SGDLS and YYNGEE. The CDR3 runs to 16 residues. Trimming cost V 4 bases and J 3 bases; bases outside gene matches: 8. CDR3 nucleotides: TGTGCCAGCAGCCCTCGACAGGGGCTACACACCGGGGAGCTGTTTTTT. This translates into CASSPRQGLHTGELFF.

The V and J genes are TRBV11-2 and TRBJ2-5; TRBD2 matches at 7 bases. The CDR3 covers 16 residues. Trimming took 0 bases from V and 5 from J; bases not matched to a gene: 9. CDR1 and CDR2 from the germline V gene are SGHAT and FQNNGV. The CDR3 reads CASSLDQHRRGETQYF. DNA of the CDR3: TGTGCCAGCAGCTTAGATCAGCACCGGCGGGGGGAGACCCAGTACTTC.

The V gene is TRBV5-5, the J gene TRBJ2-7; D is undetermined. V lost 4 bases, J lost 3 bases, and 5 bases lay in between. Germline values: CDR1 SGHKS, CDR2 YYEKEE (reference sequence). This CDR3 region has 11 residues. CDR3 loop: CASSLFYEQYF. The CDR3 DNA is TGTGCCAGCAGCCTATTCTACGAGCAGTACTTC. Looking up the rest from reference TRBV5-5 and TRBJ2-7 gives the full variable domain: DAGVTQSPTHLIKTRGQQVTLRCSPISGHKSVSWYQQVLGQGPQFIFQYYEKEERGRGNFPDRFSARQFPNYSSELNVNALLLGDSALYLCASSLFYEQYFGPGTRLTVT.

V gene TRBV7-9 combines with J gene TRBJ2-1; perhaps TRBD1 as D (6 bases). The germline V and J ends were trimmed by 4 bases and 9 bases, with 7 bases remaining between them. CDR3 length: 11 residues. Germline values: CDR1 SEHNR, CDR2 FQNEAQ (reference sequence). The chain's CDR3 is CASSSGAEQFF. Written as DNA, the CDR3 is TGTGCCAGCAGCTCAGGGGCTGAGCAGTTCTTC.